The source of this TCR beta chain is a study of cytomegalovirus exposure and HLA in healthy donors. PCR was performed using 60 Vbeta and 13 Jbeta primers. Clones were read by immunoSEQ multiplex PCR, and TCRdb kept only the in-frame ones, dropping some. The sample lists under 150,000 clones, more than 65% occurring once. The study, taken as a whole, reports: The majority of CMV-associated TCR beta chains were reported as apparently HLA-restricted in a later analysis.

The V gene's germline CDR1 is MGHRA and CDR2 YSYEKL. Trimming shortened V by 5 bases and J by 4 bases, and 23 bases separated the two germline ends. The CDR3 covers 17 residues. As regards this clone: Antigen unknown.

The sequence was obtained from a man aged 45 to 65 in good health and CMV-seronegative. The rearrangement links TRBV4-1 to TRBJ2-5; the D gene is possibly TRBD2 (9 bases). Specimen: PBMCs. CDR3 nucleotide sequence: TGCGCCAGCAGCACAGGGGGGGGGCGGGGGGGAGGAGAGACCCAGTACTTC. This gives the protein CASSTGGGRGGGETQYF.